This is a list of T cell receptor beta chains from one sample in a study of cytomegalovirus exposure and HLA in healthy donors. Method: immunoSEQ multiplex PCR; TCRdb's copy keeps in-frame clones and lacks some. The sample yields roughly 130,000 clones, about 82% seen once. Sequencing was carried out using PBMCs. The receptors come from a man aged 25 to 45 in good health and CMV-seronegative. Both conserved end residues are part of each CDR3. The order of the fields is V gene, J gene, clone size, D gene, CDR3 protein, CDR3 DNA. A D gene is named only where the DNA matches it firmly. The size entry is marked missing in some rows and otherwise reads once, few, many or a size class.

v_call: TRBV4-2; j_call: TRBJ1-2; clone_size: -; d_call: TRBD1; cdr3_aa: CASSQSWDREGYGYTF; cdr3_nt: TGTGCCAGCAGCCAATCCTGGGACAGGGAGGGGTATGGCTACACCTTC
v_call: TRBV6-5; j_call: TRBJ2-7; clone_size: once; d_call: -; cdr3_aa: CASSPQPSVTYEQYF; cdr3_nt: TGTGCCAGCAGCCCCCAGCCTAGCGTGACATACGAGCAGTACTTC
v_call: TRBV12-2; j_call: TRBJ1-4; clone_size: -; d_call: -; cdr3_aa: CASRLGSRQGARDEKLFF; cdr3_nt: TGTGCAAGTCGCTTAGGTAGTCGACAGGGGGCACGGGATGAAAAACTGTTTTTT
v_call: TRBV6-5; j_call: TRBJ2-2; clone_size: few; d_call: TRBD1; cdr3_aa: CASSAGGDGELFF; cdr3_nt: TGTGCCAGCAGTGCAGGGGGCGACGGGGAGCTGTTTTTT
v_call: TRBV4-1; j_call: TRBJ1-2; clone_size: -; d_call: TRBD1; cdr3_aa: CASSQGQGYGYTF; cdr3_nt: TGCGCCAGCAGCCAAGGACAGGGTTACGGCTACACCTTC
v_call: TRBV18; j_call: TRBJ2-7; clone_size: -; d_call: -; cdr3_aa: CASSPSLVGSSYEQYF; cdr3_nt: TGTGCCAGCTCACCTTCACTAGTGGGGAGCTCCTACGAGCAGTACTTC
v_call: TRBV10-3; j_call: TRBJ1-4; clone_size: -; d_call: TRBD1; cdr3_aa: CAISVDPRGQGKEKLFF; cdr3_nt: TGTGCCATCAGTGTGGATCCCCGAGGACAGGGGAAAGAAAAACTGTTTTTT
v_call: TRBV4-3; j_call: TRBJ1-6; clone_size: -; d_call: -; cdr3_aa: CASSQDPGINSPLHF; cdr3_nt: TGCGCCAGCAGCCAAGATCCGGGGATTAATTCACCCCTCCACTTT
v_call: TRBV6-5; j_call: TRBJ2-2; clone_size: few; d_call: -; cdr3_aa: CASSYSRGRATGELFF; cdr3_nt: TGTGCCAGCAGTTACTCGAGGGGGAGGGCAACCGGGGAGCTGTTTTTT
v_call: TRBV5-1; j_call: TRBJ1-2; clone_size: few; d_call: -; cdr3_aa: CASSLAFQGYGYTF; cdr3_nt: TGCGCCAGCAGCTTGGCCTTTCAGGGTTACGGCTACACCTTC
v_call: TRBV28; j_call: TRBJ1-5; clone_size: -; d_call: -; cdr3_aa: CASSADRYSNQPQHF; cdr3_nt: TGTGCCAGCAGTGCAGACAGGTATAGCAATCAGCCCCAGCATTTT
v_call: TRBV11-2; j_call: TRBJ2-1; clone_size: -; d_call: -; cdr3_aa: CASSHGRLVVRDEQFF; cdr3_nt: TGTGCCAGCAGCCACGGCAGACTAGTTGTCCGCGATGAGCAGTTCTTC
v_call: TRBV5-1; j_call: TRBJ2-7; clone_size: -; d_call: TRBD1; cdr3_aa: CASSSTGNKGEQYF; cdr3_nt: TGCGCCAGCAGCTCGACAGGGAATAAGGGCGAGCAGTACTTC
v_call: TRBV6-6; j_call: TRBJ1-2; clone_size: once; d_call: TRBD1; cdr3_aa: CASSPDRGQDYGYTF; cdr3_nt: TGTGCCAGCAGTCCCGACAGGGGGCAGGACTATGGCTACACCTTC
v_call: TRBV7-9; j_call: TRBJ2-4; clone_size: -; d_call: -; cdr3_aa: CASSLGGAKNIQYF; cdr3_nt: TGTGCCAGCAGCTTAGGCGGAGCCAAAAACATTCAGTACTTC
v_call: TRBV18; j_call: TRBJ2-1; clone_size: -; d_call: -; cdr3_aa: CASSDLRGINNEQFF; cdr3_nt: TGTGCCAGCTCAGATCTTAGGGGAATTAACAATGAGCAGTTCTTC
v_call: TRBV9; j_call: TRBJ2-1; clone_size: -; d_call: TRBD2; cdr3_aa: CASSAQPGTSGRHNEQFF; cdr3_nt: TGTGCCAGCAGCGCCCAACCCGGGACTAGCGGGAGGCACAATGAGCAGTTCTTC
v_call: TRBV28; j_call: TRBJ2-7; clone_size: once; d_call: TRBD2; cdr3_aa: CASGGETYEQYF; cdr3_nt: TGTGCCTCCGGGGGGGAAACCTACGAGCAGTACTTC
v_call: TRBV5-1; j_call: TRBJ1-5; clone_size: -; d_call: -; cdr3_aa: CASSYTGNQPQHF; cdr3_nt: TGCGCCAGCAGCTATACAGGGAATCAGCCCCAGCATTTT
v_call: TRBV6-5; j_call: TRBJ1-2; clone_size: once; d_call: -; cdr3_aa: CASSIGQSSGYTF; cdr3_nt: TGTGCCAGCAGTATAGGACAGAGCTCTGGCTACACCTTC
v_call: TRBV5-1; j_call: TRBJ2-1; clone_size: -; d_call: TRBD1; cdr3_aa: CASSPTGGTYNEQFF; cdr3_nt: TGCGCCAGCAGCCCTACAGGGGGTACATACAATGAGCAGTTCTTC
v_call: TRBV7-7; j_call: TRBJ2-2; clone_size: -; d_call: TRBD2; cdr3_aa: CASSVRTAGGPGELFF; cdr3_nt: TGTGCTAGCAGCGTACGTACAGCGGGAGGGCCCGGGGAGCTGTTTTTT
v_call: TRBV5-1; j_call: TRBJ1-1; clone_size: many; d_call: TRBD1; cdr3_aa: CASSQDRAEAFF; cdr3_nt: TGCGCCAGCAGCCAAGACAGGGCTGAAGCTTTCTTT
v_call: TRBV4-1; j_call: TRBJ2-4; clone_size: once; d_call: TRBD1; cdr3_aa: CASSQATGGMNIQYF; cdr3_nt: TGCGCCAGCAGCCAAGCGACAGGGGGTATGAACATTCAGTACTTC
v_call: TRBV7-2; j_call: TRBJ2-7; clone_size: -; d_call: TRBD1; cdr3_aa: CASSYDRGPYEQYF; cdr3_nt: TGTGCCAGCAGCTACGACAGGGGGCCCTACGAGCAGTACTTC
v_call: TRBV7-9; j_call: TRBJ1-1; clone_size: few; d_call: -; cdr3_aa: CASRNRMNKNTEAFF; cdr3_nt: TGTGCCAGCAGAAACAGAATGAACAAGAACACTGAAGCTTTCTTT
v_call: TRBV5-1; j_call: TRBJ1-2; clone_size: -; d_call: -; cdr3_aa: CASTESPGYGYTF; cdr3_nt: TGCGCCAGCACGGAGTCTCCAGGGTATGGCTACACCTTC
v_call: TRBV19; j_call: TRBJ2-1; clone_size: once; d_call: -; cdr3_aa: CASSIRNEQFF; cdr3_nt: TGTGCCAGTAGTATACGGAATGAGCAGTTCTTC
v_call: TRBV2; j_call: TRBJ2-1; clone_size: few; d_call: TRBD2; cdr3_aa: CARKTGTTINEQFF; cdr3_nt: TGTGCCAGAAAAACCGGGACTACCATCAATGAGCAGTTCTTC
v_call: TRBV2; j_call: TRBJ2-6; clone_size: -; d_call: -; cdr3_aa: CAGAAGSSGANVLTF; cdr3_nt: TGTGCCGGGGCGGCAGGCAGCTCTGGGGCCAACGTCCTGACTTTC
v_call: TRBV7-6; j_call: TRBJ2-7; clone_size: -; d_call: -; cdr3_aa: CASSLARGYEQYF; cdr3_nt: TGTGCCAGCAGCTTAGCGCGGGGATACGAGCAGTACTTC
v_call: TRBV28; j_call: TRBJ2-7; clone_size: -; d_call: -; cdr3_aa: CASSPEGGQLISYEQYF; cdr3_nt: TGTGCCAGCAGTCCCGAGGGGGGACAGCTAATCTCCTACGAGCAGTACTTC
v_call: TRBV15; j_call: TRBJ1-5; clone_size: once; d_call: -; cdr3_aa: CATNQRQARGNQPQHF; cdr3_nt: TGTGCCACCAACCAGAGGCAGGCCAGGGGTAATCAGCCCCAGCATTTT
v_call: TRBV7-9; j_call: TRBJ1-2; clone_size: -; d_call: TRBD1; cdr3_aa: CASSLGGTGGFGYTF; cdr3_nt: TGTGCCAGCAGCTTAGGTGGGACAGGGGGCTTCGGCTACACCTTC
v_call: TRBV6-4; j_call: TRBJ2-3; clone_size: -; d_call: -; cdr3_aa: CASSPQGSSDTQYF; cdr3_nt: TGTGCCAGCAGCCCCCAGGGTAGTTCAGATACGCAGTATTTT
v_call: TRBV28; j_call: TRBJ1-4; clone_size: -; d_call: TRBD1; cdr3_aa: CASSPGQGPIATNEKLFF; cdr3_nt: TGTGCCAGCAGTCCGGGACAGGGGCCCATTGCAACTAATGAAAAACTGTTTTTT
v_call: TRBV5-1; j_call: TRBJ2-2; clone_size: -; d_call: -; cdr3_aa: CASSLAVPGDGELFF; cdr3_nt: TGCGCCAGCAGCTTGGCAGTCCCAGGCGACGGGGAGCTGTTTTTT
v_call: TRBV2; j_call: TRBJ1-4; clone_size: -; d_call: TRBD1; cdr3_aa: CASSDPGDRGINEKLFF; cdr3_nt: TGTGCCAGCAGTGATCCGGGGGACAGGGGCATTAATGAAAAACTGTTTTTT
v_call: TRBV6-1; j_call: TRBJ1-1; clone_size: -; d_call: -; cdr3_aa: CASSGWRATGPLNTEAFF; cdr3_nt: TGTGCCAGCAGTGGGTGGCGTGCGACAGGCCCTCTGAACACTGAAGCTTTCTTT
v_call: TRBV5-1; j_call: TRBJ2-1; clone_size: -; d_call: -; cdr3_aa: CASSLGGPNEQFF; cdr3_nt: TGCGCCAGCAGCTTGGGGGGGCCCAATGAGCAGTTCTTC
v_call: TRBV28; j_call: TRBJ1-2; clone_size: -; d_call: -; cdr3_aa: CASHSTVSYGYTF; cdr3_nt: TGTGCCAGTCACTCGACAGTTTCATATGGCTACACCTTC
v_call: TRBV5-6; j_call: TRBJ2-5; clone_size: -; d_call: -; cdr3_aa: CASSRREIRQETQYF; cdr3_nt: TGTGCCAGCAGCCGCCGGGAGATTCGCCAAGAGACCCAGTACTTC
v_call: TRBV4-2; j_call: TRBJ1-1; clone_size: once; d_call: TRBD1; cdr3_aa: CASSQDDRESTEAFF; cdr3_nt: TGTGCCAGCAGCCAAGACGACAGGGAGAGCACTGAAGCTTTCTTT
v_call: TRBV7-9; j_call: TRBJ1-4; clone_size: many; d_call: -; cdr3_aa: CASSLVGTTANEKLFF; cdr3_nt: TGTGCCAGCAGCTTAGTTGGGACAACCGCTAATGAAAAACTGTTTTTT
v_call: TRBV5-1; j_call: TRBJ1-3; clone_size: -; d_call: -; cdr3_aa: CASSLAGFPDTIYF; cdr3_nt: TGCGCCAGCAGCTTGGCCGGGTTTCCGGACACCATATATTTT
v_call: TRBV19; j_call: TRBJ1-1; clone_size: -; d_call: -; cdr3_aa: CASSIDRAHTEAFF; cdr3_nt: TGTGCCAGTAGTATAGACAGGGCACACACTGAAGCTTTCTTT
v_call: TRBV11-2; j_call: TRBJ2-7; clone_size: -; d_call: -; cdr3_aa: CASSPRGSYEQYF; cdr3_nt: TGTGCCAGCAGCCCCCGGGGTTCTTACGAGCAGTACTTC
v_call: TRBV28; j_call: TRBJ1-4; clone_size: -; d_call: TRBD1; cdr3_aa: CASSNRPGQGSSNEKLFF; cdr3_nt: TGTGCCAGCAGTAACCGACCGGGACAGGGATCATCTAATGAAAAACTGTTTTTT
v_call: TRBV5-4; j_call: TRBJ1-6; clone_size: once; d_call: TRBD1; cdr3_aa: CASSRDRESPLHF; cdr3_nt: TGTGCCAGCAGCCGGGACAGGGAATCACCCCTCCACTTT
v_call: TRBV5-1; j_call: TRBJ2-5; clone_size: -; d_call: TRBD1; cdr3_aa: CASSKGQGVFLETQYF; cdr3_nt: TGCGCCAGCAGCAAAGGACAGGGTGTATTCTTGGAGACCCAGTACTTC
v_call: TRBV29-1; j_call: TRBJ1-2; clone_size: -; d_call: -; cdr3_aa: CSATTDNYGYTF; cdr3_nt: TGCAGCGCGACGACAGACAACTATGGCTACACCTTC
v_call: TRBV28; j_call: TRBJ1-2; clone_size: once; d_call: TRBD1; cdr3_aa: CASSPIDRGYGYTF; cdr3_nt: TGTGCCAGCAGCCCTATCGACAGGGGGTATGGCTACACCTTC
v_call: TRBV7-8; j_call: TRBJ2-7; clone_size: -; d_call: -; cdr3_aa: CASSSARIVEQYF; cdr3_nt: TGTGCCAGCAGCTCCGCGAGGATCGTCGAGCAGTACTTC